This entry lists 28 T cell receptor beta chains sequenced from one sample in a study of post-analysis software for immune sequencing data (dated by TCRdb to the mid-2010s). Overall study outcomes, separate from this receptor: A handful of TRBV segments, including TRBV5-6, TRBV5-1 and TRBV20-1, were significantly more frequent in patients than controls.

For these receptors, no antigen is known. The library came from PCR. The listed sequencing device is Illumina HiSeq 2500. To reduce PCR and sequencing biases, unique molecular identifiers were incorporated into the TCR beta cDNA libraries. TCRdb took the public reads, trimmed them with fastp at Q25, ran MiXCR for clone calling and kept in-frame beta chains. Under each unique CDR3 protein, matching rows form one entry showing the most common genes and DNA. For this sample the table gives about 500,000 distinct CDR3 sequences, of which less than 45% were detected only once. The ten largest clones capture about 12% of the sample. Sequencing was done on a sample of blood. The receptor set was obtained from a girl aged 5 to 17 with multiple sclerosis.

There are a few counts of this clonotype. The gene calls are TRBV29-1 and TRBJ2-7; 9 bases line up with TRBD1. Per germline, CDR1 SQVTM and CDR2 ANQGSEA. Trimming cost V 3 bases and J 3 bases; bases outside gene matches: 3. This CDR3 is 13 amino acids long. CDR3 DNA: TGCAGCGTTGAGACGACAGGGGGCTACGAGCAGTACTTC. Its protein product is CSVETTGGYEQYF.

Only a few counts were recorded for this clonotype. V and J are TRBV20-1 and TRBJ1-1, with unresolved D. This CDR3 is built from 11 residues. Trimming removed 4 bases at V and 8 bases at J, with 11 bases between. Germline V lookup: CDR1 DFQATT, CDR2 SNEGSKA (reference sequence). The CDR3 is CSAIKDLEAFF. The CDR3 DNA follows: TGCAGTGCTATAAAGGATTTAGAAGCTTTCTTT.

The chain is built from TRBV5-5 and TRBJ2-1; TRBD2 matches at 7 bases. V was pared by 5 bases and J by 4 bases, with 15 bases of the junction left unmatched. The CDR3 is 17 residues long. Germline V gives CDR1 SGHKS, CDR2 YYEKEE (reference sequence). The CDR3 DNA follows: TGTGCCAGCAGTCGACGGGACGGCGGGAGAAAATACAATGAGCAGTTCTTC. Residues: CASSRRDGGRKYNEQFF.

V is TRBV4-2 and J is TRBJ2-1; TRBD1 matches 7 bases. The CDR3 contains 14 residues. The junction had 6 bases not matched to a gene; V was cut back by 4 bases and J by 6 bases. Looked up from germline, CDR1 is LGHNA and CDR2 is YNFKEQ. CDR3: CASSRPAGGNEQFF. CDR3 bases: TGTGCCAGCAGCCGTCCGGCAGGGGGCAATGAGCAGTTCTTC.

This clonotype was seen once. This sequence joins TRBV28 and TRBJ2-5; D may be TRBD2 (6 bases). Germline CDR1 is MDHEN and CDR2 is SYDVKM. Trimming pared 5 bases from V and 5 bases from J, leaving 15 bases between. The CDR3 consists of 14 residues. The DNA for the CDR3 is TGTGCCAGCAGTCCCCTCCTTGGGGGGGAGACCCAGTACTTC. Translating gives CASSPLLGGETQYF.

This clonotype occurred a few times. CDR3 sequence (DNA): TGTGCCAGCTCACCACTTTCGGATACGCAGTATTTT. Protein sequence: CASSPLSDTQYF. The gene calls are TRBV18 and TRBJ2-3, with D unresolved. The V end was cut by 1 base, the J end by 6 bases, with 5 bases between. Germline lookup yields CDR1 KGHSH and CDR2 LQKENI. This CDR3 is 12 amino acids long.

This clonotype is a singleton in its sample. The rearrangement links TRBV5-1 to TRBJ2-4; 7 bases are a match to TRBD2. The J call may not be correct, given that the DNA end is closer to TRBJ2-7. This CDR3 spans 17 amino acids. CDR1 SGHRS and CDR2 YFSETQ come from the germline V gene. CDR3: CASSLAQTSRTIYEQYF. As DNA, the CDR3 is TGCGCCAGCAGCTTGGCCCAGACTAGCAGGACTATCTACGAGCAGTACTTC.

The gene calls are TRBV5-1 and TRBJ2-1; D unclear. The V gene's germline CDR1 is SGHRS and CDR2 YFSETQ. Trimming shortened V by 1 base and J by 0 bases, and 8 bases separated the two germline ends. The CDR3 has 15 amino acids. DNA for the CDR3: TGCGCCAGCAGCTTGCAGAGAGTCTCCTACAATGAGCAGTTCTTC. It yields the protein CASSLQRVSYNEQFF.

As regards this clonotype: An end of the junction differs from the germline gene, which may be a read error. The J gene is TRBJ1-4, the V gene TRBV18, with D hard to call. Germline CDR1 KGHSH, CDR2 LQKENI. The CDR3 consists of 14 residues. In nucleotides, the CDR3 is TGTGCCGGCTCACCGGCCACTTCTAATGAAAAACTGTTTTTT. It encodes CAGSPATSNEKLFF.

This clonotype was counted between two and nine times. The chain carries TRBV20-1 and TRBJ2-7, with D perhaps being TRBD1 or TRBD2 (6 bases each). This CDR3 region has 14 residues. Germline values: CDR1 DFQATT, CDR2 SNEGSKA (reference sequence). Trimming removed 2 bases from V and 3 bases from J, with 14 bases in between. The CDR3 nucleotides are TGCAGTGCTAGATCGGGGGCAGATTTCTACGAGCAGTACTTC. The encoded protein is CSARSGADFYEQYF.

This clonotype was found a few times. The chain joins TRBV2 to TRBJ2-3; 8 bases fit TRBD1. From germline, CDR1 is SNHLY and CDR2 FYNNEI. V shed 2 bases, J shed 3 bases, and the junction held 10 bases outside the gene matches. This CDR3 is built from 17 residues. The DNA for the CDR3 is TGTGCCAGCAGTGAATCTCACACGGACAGGGAAACAGATACGCAGTATTTT. Translation gives CASSESHTDRETDTQYF.

This rearrangement joins TRBV7-9 to TRBJ2-7, with unresolved D. The DNA end is a closer match to TRBJ2-4, so the J assignment may be wrong. CDR1 and CDR2 from the germline V gene are SEHNR and FQNEAQ (reference sequence). The CDR3 has 12 amino acids. This CDR3 reads CASSLTTNIQYF. The DNA for the CDR3 is TGTGCCAGCAGCTTAACTACCAACATTCAGTACTTC.

This chain links TRBV15 with TRBJ2-3; 13 positions match TRBD2. The V and J ends lost 3 bases and 2 bases, in that order; junction bases with no gene match: 2. Germline assignment: CDR1 LNHNV and CDR2 YYDKDF (reference sequence). The CDR3 covers 16 residues. CDR3 protein: CATSRGLAGITDTQYF. DNA for the CDR3: TGTGCCACCAGCAGGGGACTAGCGGGAATCACAGATACGCAGTATTTT.

This chain links TRBV12-3 or TRBV12-4 with TRBJ1-6, with D possibly TRBD1 on 6 matching bases. This CDR3 region has 15 residues. V gave up 6 bases and J gave up 5 bases, with 14 bases separating them. The CDR3 here is CASRVGGPHNSPLHF. In DNA form, the CDR3 reads TGTGCCAGCAGGGTCGGGGGGCCGCATAATTCACCCCTCCACTTT.

The rearrangement joins TRBV10-3 to TRBJ1-1, with a weak D call TRBD1 (6 bases). CDR1 ENHRY and CDR2 SYGVKD come from the germline V gene. The CDR3 consists of 15 residues. V was pared by 3 bases and J by 0 bases, with 11 bases between. The CDR3 DNA sequence: TGTGCCATCAGTGAATCGACAGGATTGAACACTGAAGCTTTCTTT. As protein: CAISESTGLNTEAFF.

V usage is TRBV6-2 or TRBV6-3 and J usage is TRBJ2-1; D ambiguous. This CDR3 is built from 14 residues. Trimming left V 5 bases short and J 7 bases short, with 15 bases between. In germline, CDR1 is MNHEY, CDR2 SVGEGT. The CDR3 reads CASSPLRVGNEQFF. DNA of the CDR3: TGTGCCAGCAGTCCCCTTCGGGTAGGGAATGAGCAGTTCTTC.

The chain links TRBV7-9 to TRBJ2-5; maybe TRBD2 (5 bases). Germline CDR1 and CDR2: SEHNR and FQNEAQ (reference sequence). The CDR3 runs 13 residues. The V end lost 5 bases, the J end lost 4 bases, and 11 bases lay between the germline ends. The CDR3 bases are TGTGCCAGCAGCGTTACACGGGGAGAGACCCAGTACTTC. This sequence encodes CASSVTRGETQYF.

This clonotype was counted only a few times. V usage is TRBV28 and J usage is TRBJ2-7; possible D gene TRBD1, 6 bases. CDR1 is MDHEN and CDR2 is SYDVKM in the germline V gene. Trimming removed 6 bases from V and 4 bases from J, with 13 bases in between. The CDR3 loop spans 13 amino acids. CDR3 bases: TGTGCCAGCAGCCCGGGACACCTATACGAGCAGTACTTC. Translated: CASSPGHLYEQYF.

In this sample, this clonotype turned up once. The chain is built from TRBV20-1 and TRBJ2-4; TRBD2 matches 9 bases. Germline loops: CDR1 DFQATT, CDR2 SNEGSKA (reference sequence). The CDR3 is made up of 13 amino acids. The CDR3 DNA reads as TGCATTGGACTAGCGCTAGACAAAAACATTCAGTACTTC. This sequence encodes CIGLALDKNIQYF.

CDR3 in amino acids: CASSSEMNTEAFF. The CDR3 region has the DNA TGCGCCAGCAGCTCGGAGATGAACACTGAAGCTTTCTTT. The chain uses TRBV5-1 and TRBJ1-1; D call uncertain. Germline V CDR1 and CDR2: SGHRS, YFSETQ. Trimming removed 3 bases from V and 0 bases from J, with 6 bases in between. This CDR3 comprises 13 residues.

The chain is built from TRBV7-2 and TRBJ1-4, with D unclear. V was pared by 2 bases and J by 5 bases, with 9 bases between. This CDR3 is built from 14 residues. Germline V gene data show CDR1 as SGHTA and CDR2 as FQGNSA. The CDR3 sequence: CASSLWAGNEKLFF. In DNA form, the CDR3 reads TGTGCCAGCAGCTTATGGGCAGGCAATGAAAAACTGTTTTTT. The full variable domain, its missing parts supplied by reference TRBV7-2 and TRBJ1-4, is GAGVSQSPSNKVTEKGKDVELRCDPISGHTALYWYRQSLGQGLEFLIYFQGNSAPDKSGLPSDRFSAERTGGSVSTLTIQRTQQEDSAVYLCASSLWAGNEKLFFGSGTQLSVL.

The DNA for the CDR3 is TGCAGTGCCAGAACGGTGGGACCCAATGAGCAGTTCTTC. It specifies CSARTVGPNEQFF. This rearrangement joins TRBV20-1 to TRBJ2-1; the D gene could be TRBD1 or TRBD2 (5 bases each). This CDR3 has 13 residues. V lost 6 bases and J 6 bases, leaving 15 bases between the germline ends. CDR1 is DFQATT, CDR2 SNEGSKA, per germline (reference sequence).

The genes are TRBV28 and TRBJ2-7, with 7 nucleotides matching TRBD2. CDR3 length: 12 residues. The germline CDR1 and CDR2 sequences are MDHEN and SYDVKM. J gave up 10 bases and V 5 bases, and 8 bases lay outside the gene matches. As DNA, the CDR3 is TGTGCCAGCAGTCTCCTAGCGGAGGACCAGTACTTC. This translates into CASSLLAEDQYF.

The rearrangement links TRBV7-2 to TRBJ2-7; TRBD1 matches 8 bases. The V and J ends lost 5 bases and 6 bases, in that order; junction bases with no gene match: 12. Germline lookup yields CDR1 SGHTA and CDR2 FQGNSA. This CDR3 comprises 15 residues. CDR3 amino acids: CASSRRQGPGFEQYF. The CDR3 nucleotides are TGTGCCAGCAGCCGCCGACAGGGGCCAGGTTTCGAGCAGTACTTC.

The V and J genes are TRBV25-1 and TRBJ2-2; weak D call: TRBD1 (5 bases). Germline CDR1 and CDR2: MGHDK and SYGVNS. CDR3 length: 14 amino acids. V gave up 5 bases and J gave up 2 bases, with 9 bases separating them. The CDR3 region is CASSTQENTGELFF. CDR3 bases: TGTGCCAGCAGTACACAGGAAAACACCGGGGAGCTGTTTTTT.

The rearrangement joins TRBV28 to TRBJ1-1; TRBD1 matches at 10 bases. Per the germline V gene, CDR1 is MDHEN and CDR2 is SYDVKM. Unmatched junction bases numbered 9, after V lost 6 bases and J lost 2 bases. The CDR3 runs to 16 residues. CDR3 bases: TGTGCCAGCAGCCAAAGACAGGGGGCGAAAAACACTGAAGCTTTCTTT. Translation gives CASSQRQGAKNTEAFF.

The chain joins TRBV9 to TRBJ1-2, with D possibly TRBD1 on 5 matching bases. The germline gives CDR1 SGDLS, CDR2 YYNGEE. This CDR3 is 11 amino acids long. Trimming removed 2 bases at V and 10 bases at J, with 9 bases between. The CDR3: CASSVGGLYTF. The DNA of the CDR3 is TGTGCCAGCAGCGTTGGGGGACTCTACACCTTC.

The V call is TRBV12-3 or TRBV12-4, the J call TRBJ1-6; 9 positions agree with TRBD1. This CDR3 contains 14 residues. J gave up 8 bases and V 4 bases, and 3 bases lay outside the gene matches. The CDR3 is CASSSTGGYSPLHF. The CDR3 coding sequence is TGTGCCAGCAGTTCCACAGGGGGCTATTCACCCCTCCACTTT.